Listed here is a single TCR beta chain. The antigen remains undetermined. Libraries were prepared by immunoSEQ multiplex PCR; TCRdb keeps only in-frame clonotypes and omits some of them. Here the sample spans around 130,000 clones, 65% to 85% being singletons. Described time point: pretreatment peripheral blood. This record comes from a study of PD-L1 blockade in urothelial cancer. In the study overall: Researchers looked at the blood 3 weeks (second dose) and 6 weeks after treatment began. Blood samples had a median of roughly 140,000 T cells, 75,000 or so unique TCRs, and clonality 0.07 to 0.08. Study results and caveats: Larger 3-week expansion of tumor-associated blood clones was seen in durable-benefit patients.

V lost 3 bases to trimming and J lost 6 bases; unmatched junction nucleotides: 5. Germline values: CDR1 MDHEN, CDR2 SYDVKM. The CDR3 spans 14 residues. This chain connects TRBV28 to TRBJ1-5, with 7 bases matching TRBD1. This receptor was taken from a man aged 45-65 years with urothelial cancer. The sequences come from PBMCs, collected around atezolizumab (anti-PD-L1) treatment. In DNA form, the CDR3 reads TGTGCCAGCAGTTTCTGGCAGGGGGGTCAGCCCCAGCATTTT. Translated, it gives CASSFWQGGQPQHF.